This T cell receptor (beta chain) emerged from a study of identical twins. Per the germline V gene, CDR1 is MNHEY and CDR2 is SMNVEV (reference sequence). The CDR3 length is 13 residues. V shed 1 base and J 11 bases; nucleotides not matched to a gene: 6. A few counts support this clonotype. TCRdb re-called the 5' RACE reads through MiXCR, storing one row per CDR3 protein. The table shows about 200,000 distinct CDR3 sequences, with more than 15% occurring only once. Every sampled donor was Caucasian and healthy. Another study also made use of these data, one on T cells expressing NK-cell markers. As reported in that work: Beta-chain profiling covered CD3+CD56+NKG2C+, CD3+CD56+NKG2C- and CD3+CD56-NKG2C+ sorted subsets. Eight donors were sequenced, of whom seven were HCMV-seropositive, while the remaining one was HCMV-seronegative.

Sequenced input: CD8+ T cells sorted from blood. The sequence came from a woman under 30 in good health. The rearrangement joins TRBV27 to TRBJ1-1, with 8 positions matching TRBD1. The CDR3 protein is CASSLWQGAEAFF. In nucleotides, the CDR3 is TGTGCCAGCAGTTTATGGCAGGGGGCGGAGGCTTTCTTT.